This TCR beta chain is drawn from a study of human T cells and chemical hapten exposure. In the study overall: Alopecia areata, totalis and universalis patients, mostly female, were included.

Time point described: patch test 1, 2 weeks after DPC sensitization. Treatment indicated: therapeutic diphenylcyclopropenone sensitization with weekly scalp DPC. The CDR3 runs to 15 residues. The germline V and J ends were trimmed by 5 bases and 2 bases, with 13 bases remaining between them. Germline loops: CDR1 SEHNR, CDR2 FQNEAQ (reference sequence). Using its own MiXCR run on the RACE reads, TCRdb lists one record per CDR3 protein. The table lists roughly 360,000 distinct CDR3 sequences, roughly 4.8% of them singletons. This receptor was taken from a woman aged 45-65 years with alopecia areata. Some clones in this sample may be carry-over from other donors' samples. This sequence joins TRBV7-9 and TRBJ1-5; possibly TRBD1 for D (6 bases). Sequenced here: whole blood, sampled in connection with sensitization to the hapten diphenylcyclopropenone (DPC). The CDR3 spells CASSPLGAGNQPQHF. The CDR3 DNA is TGTGCCAGCAGCCCCCTGGGGGCAGGCAATCAGCCCCAGCATTTT.